The clone carrying this T cell receptor (beta chain) was recorded once. The data were obtained in a study of long-term antiretroviral therapy in people with HIV. Runs used v3.0 of the immunoSEQ assay and were done at survey level. This table comes from immunoSEQ multiplex PCR, and its TCRdb copy is limited to in-frame clones, with some not included. The data hold some 20,000 clones, with roughly 89% observed a single time. CDR3 size: 16 residues. The germline V and J ends were trimmed by 0 bases and 5 bases, with 15 bases remaining between them. Germline-derived CDR1 and CDR2 are SNHLY and FYNNEI. The starting material was unsorted PBMCs, obtained 2.1 years after starting antiretroviral therapy. The chain employs TRBV2 and TRBJ2-3, with D perhaps given as TRBD1 or TRBD2 (5 bases each). This clonotype was obtained from a man younger than 35 with HIV. CDR3: CASSEAGLGTGDTQYF. CDR3 nucleotides: TGTGCCAGCAGTGAAGCAGGCCTAGGGACGGGAGATACGCAGTATTTT.